The next 28 T cell receptor beta chains were all read from a single sample in a study of T cells and copy number aberrations in small-cell lung cancer. The table came from immunoSEQ multiplex PCR; TCRdb's copy has only in-frame clones and leaves some out. The data show a few thousand clones, with approximately 80% seen just once and about 9.3% held by the top ten. Sequencing used normal tissue next to the tumor. These receptors were collected from a woman aged 60-70 years with small cell lung cancer.

The chain employs TRBV30 and TRBJ1-2; no reliable D call. The CDR3 runs to 13 residues. The V end lost 2 bases, the J end lost 4 bases, and 11 bases lay between the germline ends. From germline, CDR1 is GTSNPN and CDR2 SVGIG (reference sequence). The CDR3 is CAWSYPRSYGYTF. CDR3 DNA sequence: TGTGCCTGGAGTTATCCCAGAAGCTATGGCTACACCTTC.

This clone turned up a few times. This chain joins TRBV12-2 and TRBJ2-5; TRBD1 is the table's D call and was not checked against the DNA. TRBV12-2 is an annotated pseudogene. The CDR3 totals 18 residues. The CDR3 DNA reads TGTGCAAGTCGCTTAGTTGCTGGGGGACAGGGCCAACAAGAGACCCAGTACTTC. This encodes CASRLVAGGQGQQETQYF.

This clone was counted a few times. The rearrangement links TRBV7-9 to TRBJ2-1; tentatively, D is TRBD2 (5 bases). Germline assignment: CDR1 SEHNR and CDR2 FQNEAQ (reference sequence). CDR3 length equals 15 residues. Trimming took 2 bases from V and 5 from J, leaving 13 bases between them. In DNA, the CDR3 is TGTGCCAGCAGCTTAACCTCGGACTTCAACAATGAGCAGTTCTTC. It is translated as CASSLTSDFNNEQFF.

This rearrangement joins TRBV5-1 to TRBJ2-7, with D uncertain. The germline V and J ends were trimmed by 2 bases and 6 bases, with 24 bases remaining between them. The length of the CDR3 is 17 residues. Germline CDR1 is SGHRS and CDR2 is YFSETQ. CDR3 loop: CASSFIGVSSLYPEQYF. CDR3 nucleotide sequence: TGCGCCAGCAGCTTTATTGGAGTGTCCAGCCTATATCCCGAGCAGTACTTC.

In its sample, this clone was seen a few times. CDR3 nucleotide sequence: TGTGCCACCAGCAGAGATAAATCAGGGCTAGAGCAAGGCTACACCTTC. This encodes CATSRDKSGLEQGYTF. V is TRBV15 and J is TRBJ1-2; maybe TRBD1 (5 bases). Trimming removed 0 bases at V and 8 bases at J, with 19 bases between. Germline loops: CDR1 LNHNV, CDR2 YYDKDF (reference sequence). The CDR3 is 16 amino acids.

The chain combines TRBV18 with TRBJ1-3; D gene uncertain. Trimming removed 4 bases at V and 0 bases at J, with 13 bases between. This CDR3 is built from 16 residues. Looked up from germline, CDR1 is KGHSH and CDR2 is LQKENI. CDR3 nucleotide sequence: TGTGCCAGCTCACGAACCAGGCGATCCTCTGGAAACACCATATATTTT. This gives the protein CASSRTRRSSGNTIYF.

The V call is TRBV5-4, the J call TRBJ1-3; the D is unclear. Germline CDR1 and CDR2: SGHNT and YYREEE (reference sequence). This CDR3 contains 15 residues. Trimming left V 0 bases short and J 4 bases short, with 11 bases between. The CDR3 DNA reads as TGTGCCAGCAGCTTGGATTGGGGATCCGGAAACACCATATATTTT. Translated, it gives CASSLDWGSGNTIYF. Based on the CDR3 plus reference TRBV5-4 and TRBJ1-3, the full variable domain is ETGVTQSPTHLIKTRGQQVTLRCSSQSGHNTVSWYQQALGQGPQFIFQYYREEENGRGNFPPRFSGLQFPNYSSELNVNALELDDSALYLCASSLDWGSGNTIYFGEGSWLTVV.

This clone was seen a handful of times. V is TRBV18 and J is TRBJ2-7; 8 positions agree with TRBD2. Germline-derived CDR1 and CDR2 are KGHSH and LQKENI. The CDR3 runs 16 residues. Trimming removed 0 bases from V and 4 bases from J; junction bases left unmatched: 8. This chain's CDR3 is CASSPPIGGGLYEQYF. CDR3 sequence (DNA): TGTGCCAGCTCACCACCGATTGGCGGGGGGCTATACGAGCAGTACTTC.

J is TRBJ2-3 and V is TRBV6-5; the match to TRBD2 covers 12 bases. CDR1 and CDR2 (germline): MNHEY, SVGAGI. The CDR3 totals 15 residues. The junction had 3 bases not matched to a gene; V was cut back by 6 bases and J by 2 bases. The CDR3 here is CASSRTSGDTDTQYF. The CDR3 DNA sequence: TGTGCCAGCAGCCGGACTAGCGGGGACACAGATACGCAGTATTTT.

This sequence joins TRBV28 and TRBJ1-5; weak D call: TRBD1 (6 bases). Germline assignment: CDR1 MDHEN and CDR2 SYDVKM. This CDR3 is built from 15 residues. V was shortened by 6 bases and J by 3 bases, with 15 bases between the two germline ends. Written as DNA, the CDR3 is TGTGCCAGCAGCCGAGGTCAGGGGTACAATCAGCCCCAGCATTTT. Its translation is CASSRGQGYNQPQHF.

This clone was seen only a few times. V gene TRBV7-9 combines with J gene TRBJ2-3; no definite D call. The CDR3 is 13 amino acids. Looked up from germline, CDR1 is SEHNR and CDR2 is FQNEAQ (reference sequence). The ends were cut back, 1 base at V and 4 bases at J, with 6 bases in the middle. CDR3 sequence reads: CASSLVNPDTQYF. The CDR3 DNA reads as TGTGCCAGCAGCTTAGTCAATCCAGATACGCAGTATTTT.

This sequence joins TRBV28 and TRBJ2-7; no firm D call. The length of the CDR3 is 11 residues. The V end lost 5 bases, the J end lost 7 bases, and 9 bases lay between the germline ends. Germline CDR1 is MDHEN and CDR2 is SYDVKM. The CDR3 sequence: CASSTPREQYF. The DNA for the CDR3 is TGTGCCAGCAGTACCCCCCGGGAGCAGTACTTC.

This clone showed up just once. The chain recombines TRBV6-6 with TRBJ1-5, with 8 nucleotides matching TRBD1. The CDR3 is 14 amino acids. Looked up from germline, CDR1 is MNHNY and CDR2 is SVGAGI (reference sequence). J was trimmed by 2 bases and V by 5 bases; bases with no gene match: 2. The CDR3 nucleotides are TGTGCCAGCAGTCCGACAGGGGGCAATCAGCCCCAGCATTTT. It translates to CASSPTGGNQPQHF.

Of note for this clone: Sequence at one end of the junction differs from germline and may be a read error. This rearrangement joins TRBV30 to TRBJ1-5; 8 bases align to TRBD1. Germline CDR1 and CDR2: GTSNPN and SVGIG (reference sequence). The CDR3 length is 15 residues. The CDR3 loop is CASSSGQGGFQPQHF. The DNA of the CDR3 is TGTGCCTCGAGTAGCGGACAGGGAGGGTTTCAGCCCCAGCATTTT.

The V gene is TRBV28, the J gene TRBJ2-7; possibly TRBD2 for D (5 bases). CDR1 MDHEN and CDR2 SYDVKM come from the germline V gene. The ends were cut back, 3 bases at V and 4 bases at J, with 7 bases in the middle. This CDR3 has 12 amino acids. The CDR3 reads CASSLTGYEQYF. DNA of the CDR3: TGTGCCAGCAGTTTGACGGGGTACGAGCAGTACTTC.

The gene calls are TRBV9 and TRBJ1-6; the D gene is possibly TRBD1 (6 bases). The CDR3 is 17 amino acids. Germline V gene sequence: CDR1 SGDLS, CDR2 YYNGEE. The V gene lost 0 bases and the J gene lost 2 bases, with 12 bases spanning the gap. CDR3 in amino acids: CASSVDQTGTYNSPLHF. The CDR3 region has the DNA TGTGCCAGCAGCGTAGACCAGACAGGAACCTATAATTCACCCCTCCACTTT.

This chain links TRBV9 with TRBJ1-5; D unresolved. V lost 0 bases to trimming and J lost 0 bases, with 4 bases between them. The CDR3 length is 14 residues. From germline, CDR1 is SGDLS and CDR2 YYNGEE. CDR3 DNA sequence: TGTGCCAGCAGCGTAGACGGTAGCAATCAGCCCCAGCATTTT. It is translated as CASSVDGSNQPQHF.

The rearrangement links TRBV28 to TRBJ2-2, with a weak D call TRBD1 (5 bases). The CDR3 spans 13 residues. In germline, CDR1 is MDHEN, CDR2 SYDVKM. The germline V and J ends were trimmed by 3 bases and 6 bases, with 8 bases remaining between them. The CDR3 bases are TGTGCCAGCAGTTTTCAGGGCGCCGGGGAGCTGTTTTTT. It codes for CASSFQGAGELFF.

V gene TRBV30 combines with J gene TRBJ2-5; TRBD1 aligns across 8 bases. J gave up 4 bases and V 3 bases, and 7 bases lay outside the gene matches. The CDR3 runs to 14 residues. CDR1 and CDR2 from the germline V gene are GTSNPN and SVGIG (reference sequence). The CDR3 bases are TGTGCCTGGAGACCCCCAGGGGGCAGAGAGACCCAGTACTTC. It yields the protein CAWRPPGGRETQYF.

The rearrangement links TRBV6-1 to TRBJ2-1; TRBD2 matches 10 bases. The CDR3 covers 13 residues. Trimming at V came to 8 bases and at J to 7 bases, leaving 5 bases not matched to a gene. Per the germline V gene, CDR1 is MNHNS and CDR2 is SASEGT. The CDR3 is CASVAGGLNEQFF. In nucleotides, the CDR3 is TGTGCCAGCGTAGCGGGAGGCCTGAATGAGCAGTTCTTC.

This clone was found a few times. CDR3 loop: CATRGPDTQYF. Written as DNA, the CDR3 is TGTGCCACACGAGGGCCAGATACGCAGTATTTT. This chain connects TRBV5-4 to TRBJ2-3, with a weak D call TRBD2 (5 bases). Trimming pared 9 bases from V and 4 bases from J, leaving 9 bases between. Germline V gene lookup returns CDR1 SGHNT and CDR2 YYREEE (reference sequence). The CDR3 consists of 11 residues.

V and J are TRBV19 and TRBJ1-5; D unclear. The germline V gene has CDR1 LNHDA and CDR2 SQIVND (reference sequence). This CDR3 region has 15 residues. V lost 2 bases to trimming and J lost 1 base, with 9 bases between them. In nucleotides, the CDR3 is TGTGCCAGTAGTATAACACTAATCAGCAATCAGCCCCAGCATTTT. It encodes CASSITLISNQPQHF. Full variable domain (remainder filled in from reference TRBV19 and TRBJ1-5): DGGITQSPKYLFRKEGQNVTLSCEQNLNHDAMYWYRQDPGQGLRLIYYSQIVNDFQKGDIAEGYSVSREKKESFPLTVTSAQKNPTAFYLCASSITLISNQPQHFGDGTRLSIL.

V gene TRBV5-1 combines with J gene TRBJ2-1, with D maybe TRBD2 (6 bases). The V end was cut by 5 bases, the J end by 5 bases, with 14 bases between. The length of the CDR3 is 14 residues. Germline V gives CDR1 SGHRS, CDR2 YFSETQ. The chain's CDR3 is CASRGLGGNNEQFF. For the CDR3, the DNA is TGCGCCAGCAGGGGGCTGGGGGGTAACAATGAGCAGTTCTTC.

The chain recombines TRBV28 with TRBJ1-1; tentatively, D is TRBD1 (6 bases). The germline V gene has CDR1 MDHEN and CDR2 SYDVKM. The V gene lost 8 bases and the J gene lost 0 bases, with 7 bases spanning the gap. CDR3 length: 12 amino acids. The CDR3 DNA is TGTGCCAGCGGACAGATGAACACTGAAGCTTTCTTT. As protein: CASGQMNTEAFF.

In its sample, this clone was seen once. This chain joins TRBV9 and TRBJ1-3; D call uncertain. The CDR3 consists of 16 residues. V was shortened by 4 bases and J by 3 bases, with 17 bases between the two germline ends. The germline V gene has CDR1 SGDLS and CDR2 YYNGEE. This CDR3 is CASSSREGPVGNTIYF. CDR3 in DNA: TGTGCCAGCAGCTCACGGGAGGGCCCGGTTGGAAACACCATATATTTT.

Worth noting for this clone: At one of its ends the junction is not consistent with the germline gene, which may arise from a read error. The rearrangement uses TRBV2 and TRBJ1-4; 10 positions agree with TRBD1. Looked up from germline, CDR1 is SNHLY and CDR2 is FYNNEI. The CDR3 has 13 residues. The CDR3 region is CARSGTGVEKLFF. CDR3 DNA sequence: TGTGCCAGGTCCGGGACAGGGGTTGAAAAACTATTTTTT.

The chain couples TRBV7-9 to TRBJ1-5, with D unclear. This CDR3 has 12 amino acids. Trimming removed 1 base at V and 5 bases at J, with 3 bases between. Germline CDR1 and CDR2: SEHNR and FQNEAQ (reference sequence). This chain's CDR3 is CASSLDHQPQHF. The CDR3 nucleotides read TGTGCCAGCAGCTTAGATCATCAGCCCCAGCATTTT.

The V and J genes are TRBV28 and TRBJ2-7; TRBD2 might be the D (6 bases). The CDR3 loop spans 16 amino acids. CDR1 MDHEN and CDR2 SYDVKM come from the germline V gene. Trimming removed 3 bases from V and 3 bases from J, with 18 bases in between. In nucleotides, the CDR3 is TGTGCCAGCAGTTTGGGTGGAGGGGCCAACCACTACGAGCAGTACTTC. Translating gives CASSLGGGANHYEQYF.